This T cell receptor beta chain stems from a study of Graves' ophthalmopathy and Graves' hyperthyroidism. General study results and limits: Discriminating ophthalmopathy from stable hyperthyroidism, a 13-signature model attained a sensitivity of 85% to 90% and a specificity of about 81%. Sensitivity reached approximately 71% and specificity approximately 72% when the model predicted ophthalmopathy progression.

Scientists amplified the TCR beta CDR3 regions from RNA transcripts. The authors performed first-round RT-PCR with HTBI primers and then a second-round multiplex PCR. One entry per CDR3 protein results from TCRdb running MiXCR on the multiplex PCR reads. The repertoire holds around 600,000 distinct CDR3 sequences, with about 41% as singletons. CDR1 is SGHTA, CDR2 FQGNSA, per germline. This CDR3 comprises 17 residues. In this cohort, patients with other autoimmune diseases, uncontrolled infections, pregnancy or lactation were excluded. The diagnosis combined clinical symptoms, thyroxine, TRAb, thyroid ultrasound and orbital computed tomography scans. A remark on this clonotype: The antigen remains unidentified. At one end the junction does not follow the germline gene, possibly because of a read error.

The genes are TRBV7-2 and TRBJ2-5; 11 bases fit TRBD2. The sequenced sample was peripheral blood. The clonotype comes from an adult man with Graves' ophthalmopathy. The CDR3 here is CASSQDWNSGGAETQYF. In nucleotides, the CDR3 is TGCGCCAGCAGCCAAGATTGGAATAGCGGGGGGGCTGAGACCCAGTACTTC.